The TCR beta chain described here comes from a study of T cell responses to AZD1222 COVID-19 vaccine. Study results and limitations: With dominance at 160-218 and 743-854, vaccine-associated CD4 TCRs spanned spike.

A note on this clone: Its antigen is unidentified.

The V segment lost 0 bases and the J segment 1 base; nucleotides outside the gene matches: 10. The CDR3 totals 19 residues. CDR1 is LGHDT and CDR2 is YNNKEL in the germline V gene (reference sequence). Produced via immunoSEQ multiplex PCR; TCRdb's table is partial and in-frame only. The sample lists 80,000 to 90,000 clones; roughly nine tenths were seen once. This chain links TRBV3-1 (or the pseudogene TRBV3-2) with TRBJ2-3; 10 nucleotides agree with TRBD2. The clonotype originates from an adult in good health. The material sequenced was peripheral blood, taken on day 0 of AZD1222 vaccination. Written as DNA, the CDR3 is TGTGCCAGCAGCCAAGAGCGGGGCTCAGGACTAGCGGGCACAGATACGCAGTATTTT. Translation gives CASSQERGSGLAGTDTQYF.